The present T cell receptor (beta chain) was sequenced within a study of OX40 agonist ivuxolimab in advanced cancers. Notes on the study in general: Both blood CD4+ and CD8+ T cells showed clonal growth by week 6 at 0.1 to 3.0 mg/kg. Part of the nonresponder group also had normalized T-cell clonal expansion that was low.

Turning to this clone: What it binds is not known.

Germline CDR1 reads LGHNA; CDR2 reads YNFKEQ. V dropped 0 bases and J dropped 2 bases, with 11 bases sitting between them. This CDR3 spans 15 amino acids. Method: immunoSEQ multiplex PCR; TCRdb's copy keeps in-frame clones and lacks some. This repertoire shows about 22,000 clones, approximately 87% found once; its top ten account for roughly 28%. The material was CD4+ or CD8+ T cells sorted from blood, obtained in a trial of the OX40 agonist ivuxolimab. This sequence was found in an adult with an advanced solid tumor such as melanoma, head and neck, liver or kidney cancer. The chain is built from TRBV4-2 and TRBJ2-7; D is uncertain. The chain's CDR3 is CASSQDLGSPYEQYF. The CDR3 DNA is TGTGCCAGCAGCCAAGATTTGGGATCCCCCTACGAGCAGTACTTC.